The 3 T cell receptor beta chains reported below all come from one sample, sequenced in a study of T cell responses to AZD1222 COVID-19 vaccine. Data came from immunoSEQ multiplex PCR; TCRdb stores just in-frame clones and leaves some out. Here the sample spans some 170,000 clones, around 89% being singletons. The input for sequencing was peripheral blood, taken 28 days after the second dose of the MenACWY control vaccine. The receptors derive from an adult who received the MenACWY meningococcal vaccine as a control.

The chain couples TRBV7-9 to TRBJ1-5; 8 nucleotides align to TRBD1. V trimming: 4 bases; J trimming: 5 bases; junction bases outside the gene matches: 7. CDR1 and CDR2 (germline): SEHNR, FQNEAQ (reference sequence). There are 15 residues in the CDR3. The CDR3 reads CASSSLGQGHQPQHF. CDR3 DNA: TGTGCCAGCAGCTCTTTAGGACAGGGACATCAGCCCCAGCATTTT.

J is TRBJ1-4 and V is TRBV6-5; D is perhaps TRBD1 (5 bases). Trimming took 6 bases from V and 11 from J, leaving 19 bases between them. The CDR3 runs 14 residues. In germline, CDR1 is MNHEY, CDR2 SVGAGI. The CDR3 bases are TGTGCCAGCAGCCATGGGCAGGGCAAGAAGAAACTGTTTTTT. This encodes CASSHGQGKKKLFF.

The rearrangement joins TRBV28 to TRBJ1-4; D is unclear. This CDR3 region has 14 residues. V lost 6 bases and J lost 2, with 10 bases in between. Per germline, CDR1 MDHEN and CDR2 SYDVKM. The chain's CDR3 is CASSSGVTNEKLFF. The CDR3, as DNA: TGTGCCAGCAGCTCCGGGGTGACTAATGAAAAACTGTTTTTT.